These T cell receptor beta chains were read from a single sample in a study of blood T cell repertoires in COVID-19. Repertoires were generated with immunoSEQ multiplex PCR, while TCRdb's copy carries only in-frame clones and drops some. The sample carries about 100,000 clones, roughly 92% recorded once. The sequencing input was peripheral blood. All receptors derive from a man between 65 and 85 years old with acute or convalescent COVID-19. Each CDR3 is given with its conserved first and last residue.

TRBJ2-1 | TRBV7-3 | CASRPNGYHSQFF
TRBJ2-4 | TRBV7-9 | CASSLAGLVSGNIQYF
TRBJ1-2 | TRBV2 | CASTRQAVPNHF
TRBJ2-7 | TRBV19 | CASSIGLAGVIPSEQYF
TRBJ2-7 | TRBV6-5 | CASRGKVSYEQYF
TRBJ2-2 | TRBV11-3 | CASSDQGHGELFF
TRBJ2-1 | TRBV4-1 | CASSPLAGSYNEQFF
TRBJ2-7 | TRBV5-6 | CASSSPTVVVYEQYF
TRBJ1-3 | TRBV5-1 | CASRNVPGGNTIYF
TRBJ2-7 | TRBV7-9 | CASSLQLAGGREQYF
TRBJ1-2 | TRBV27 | CASSPQGGYGYTF
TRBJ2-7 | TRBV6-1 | CASSEVGGRVITTQYF
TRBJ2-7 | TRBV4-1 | CASSQLGGHGEQYF
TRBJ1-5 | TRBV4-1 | CASSQDPRAQGSPQHF
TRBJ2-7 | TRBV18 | CASSPPGQGFNEQYF
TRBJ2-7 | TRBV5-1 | CASSFGSGRPSSYEQYF
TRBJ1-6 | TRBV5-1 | CASSLLGLYNSPLHF
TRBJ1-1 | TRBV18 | CASSPGALTEAFF
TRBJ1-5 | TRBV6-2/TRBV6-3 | CASSRAQATGNNQPQHF
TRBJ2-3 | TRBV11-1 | CASFDSSSTDTQYF
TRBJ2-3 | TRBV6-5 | CASKFLAGFADTQYF
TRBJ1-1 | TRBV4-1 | CASSHPGQGMNTEAFF
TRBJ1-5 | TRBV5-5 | CASSPGQGYNQPQHF
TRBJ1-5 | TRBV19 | CASRGTDPNQPQHF